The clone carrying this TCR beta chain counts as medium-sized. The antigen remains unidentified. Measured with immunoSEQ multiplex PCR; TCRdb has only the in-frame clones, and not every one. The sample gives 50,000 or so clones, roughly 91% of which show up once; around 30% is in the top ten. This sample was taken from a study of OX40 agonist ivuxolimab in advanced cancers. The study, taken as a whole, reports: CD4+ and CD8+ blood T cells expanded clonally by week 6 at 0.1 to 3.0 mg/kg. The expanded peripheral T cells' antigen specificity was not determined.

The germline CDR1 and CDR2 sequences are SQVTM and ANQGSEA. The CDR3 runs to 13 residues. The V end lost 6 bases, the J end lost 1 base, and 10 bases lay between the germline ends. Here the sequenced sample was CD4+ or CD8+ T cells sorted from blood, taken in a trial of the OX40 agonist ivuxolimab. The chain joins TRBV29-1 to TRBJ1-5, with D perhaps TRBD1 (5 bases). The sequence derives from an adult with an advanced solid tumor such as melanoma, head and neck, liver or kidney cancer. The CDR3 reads CSVARGSNQPQHF. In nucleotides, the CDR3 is TGCAGCGTCGCGCGGGGGAGCAATCAGCCCCAGCATTTT.